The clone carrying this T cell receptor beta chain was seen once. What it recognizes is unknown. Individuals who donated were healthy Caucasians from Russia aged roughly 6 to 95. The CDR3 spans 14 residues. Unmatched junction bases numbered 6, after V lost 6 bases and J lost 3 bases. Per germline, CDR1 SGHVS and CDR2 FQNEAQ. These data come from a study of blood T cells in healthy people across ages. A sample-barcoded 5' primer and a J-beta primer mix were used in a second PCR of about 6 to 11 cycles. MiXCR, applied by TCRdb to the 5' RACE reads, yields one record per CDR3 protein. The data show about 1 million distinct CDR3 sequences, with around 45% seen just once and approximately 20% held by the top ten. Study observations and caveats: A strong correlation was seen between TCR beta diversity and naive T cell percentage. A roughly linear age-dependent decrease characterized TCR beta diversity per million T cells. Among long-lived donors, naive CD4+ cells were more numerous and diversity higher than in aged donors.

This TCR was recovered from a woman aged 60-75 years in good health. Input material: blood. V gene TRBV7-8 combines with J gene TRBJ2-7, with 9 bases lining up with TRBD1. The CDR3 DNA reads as TGTGCCAGCAGAAATAGGGACAGGGACTACGAGCAGTACTTC. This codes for CASRNRDRDYEQYF.